The 21 T cell receptor beta chains below come from one sample, sequenced in a study of CD8 T cells in ankylosing spondylitis. TCRdb re-analysed the 5' RACE reads in MiXCR, keeping a single row per CDR3 protein. The sample includes about 36,000 distinct CDR3 sequences, approximately 11% seen only once; the top ten take around 20%. Sequences were obtained from synovial fluid, either unsorted or a sorted T cell fraction (not recorded which). The receptors shown here come from a male donor with ankylosing spondylitis.

The chain uses TRBV18 and TRBJ2-1; TRBD2 might be the D (5 bases). V lost 3 bases, J lost 6 bases, and 18 bases lay in between. Germline V gene data show CDR1 as KGHSH and CDR2 as LQKENI. This CDR3 is 16 amino acids long. The CDR3 bases are TGTGCCAGCTCACCGCCGAATGGGCTAGCTCTCAATGAGCAGTTCTTC. This codes for CASSPPNGLALNEQFF.

This clonotype was observed a few times. The chain combines TRBV15 with TRBJ2-3; no firm D call. The germline V gene encodes CDR1 LNHNV and CDR2 YYDKDF (reference sequence). V gave up 6 bases and J gave up 6 bases, with 19 bases separating them. CDR3 length: 15 amino acids. The CDR3 DNA reads as TGTGCCACCAGACGTGCCGGCCCCGGTCTGGATACGCAGTATTTT. Its protein product is CATRRAGPGLDTQYF.

The chain joins TRBV20-1 to TRBJ2-7, with TRBD2 matching 8 bases. This CDR3 comprises 14 residues. The junction had 10 bases not matched to a gene; V was cut back by 0 bases and J by 9 bases. Germline-derived CDR1 and CDR2 are DFQATT and SNEGSKA (reference sequence). DNA of the CDR3: TGCAGTGCTAGAGAAAGTAGCGGGGCCGACGGGCAGTACTTC. Protein: CSARESSGADGQYF.

This clonotype appeared many times. The chain joins TRBV7-3 to TRBJ2-7; tentatively, D is TRBD1 or TRBD2 (5 bases each). Germline V lookup: CDR1 SGHTA, CDR2 FQGTGA. V was trimmed by 5 bases and J by 2 bases, leaving 13 bases between them. The CDR3 is made up of 14 amino acids. The CDR3, as DNA: TGTGCCAGCAGCCCAGGGACGATCCCCTACGAGCAGTACTTC. Amino acid sequence: CASSPGTIPYEQYF.

This clonotype was seen more than once but under ten times. The chain uses TRBV11-2 and TRBJ2-5; 12 nucleotides align to TRBD1. Germline loops: CDR1 SGHAT, CDR2 FQNNGV. The CDR3 contains 16 residues. After removal of 4 bases from V and 7 bases from J, the junction contained 10 bases not matched to a gene. CDR3 in amino acids: CASSSPGTGGIMTQYF. DNA for the CDR3: TGTGCCAGCAGCTCTCCCGGGACAGGGGGCATCATGACCCAGTACTTC.

This clonotype has ten or more counts. The chain combines TRBV11-2 with TRBJ1-1; the D is unclear. The CDR3 contains 13 residues. V lost 2 bases and J lost 0, with 4 bases in between. From germline, CDR1 is SGHAT and CDR2 FQNNGV. The CDR3, as DNA: TGTGCCAGCAGCTTACTAATGAACACTGAAGCTTTCTTT. This gives the protein CASSLLMNTEAFF.

The sample holds many counts of this clonotype. CDR3 bases: TGTGCCAGCAGCGACAGGATTTACAATGAGCAGTTCTTC. This codes for CASSDRIYNEQFF. The V call is TRBV6-1, the J call TRBJ2-1, with D perhaps TRBD1 (6 bases). Germline V lookup: CDR1 MNHNS, CDR2 SASEGT. CDR3 length: 13 amino acids. V was trimmed by 6 bases and J by 4 bases, leaving 10 bases between them.

The chain employs TRBV11-2 and TRBJ1-4, with a weak D call TRBD1 (6 bases). Germline CDR1 SGHAT, CDR2 FQNNGV. V lost 4 bases to trimming and J lost 17 bases, with 14 bases between them. This CDR3 has 11 residues. This CDR3 is CASSSGTQTFF. CDR3 DNA sequence: TGTGCCAGCAGCTCCGGGACACAAACCTTTTTT.

This chain uses TRBV7-2 with TRBJ1-5; D is ambiguous. CDR1 SGHTA and CDR2 FQGNSA come from the germline V gene. This CDR3 has 13 amino acids. Trimming pared 5 bases from V and 6 bases from J, leaving 11 bases between. CDR3 protein: CASSQSQSQPQHF. The CDR3 DNA reads as TGTGCCAGCAGCCAATCCCAGAGTCAGCCCCAGCATTTT.

This clonotype has at least ten counts. The J gene is TRBJ1-2, the V gene TRBV7-2; D is undetermined. V was trimmed by 1 base and J by 7 bases, leaving 7 bases between them. This CDR3 region has 12 residues. CDR1 and CDR2 (germline): SGHTA, FQGNSA. The CDR3 bases are TGTGCCAGCAGCTTAGAGATCGGTGGCTACACCTTC. Amino acids: CASSLEIGGYTF.

The chain has TRBV7-2 and TRBJ2-5; tentative D call: TRBD2 (6 bases). The CDR3 length is 13 residues. Trimming removed 6 bases from V and 5 bases from J, with 13 bases in between. The V gene's germline CDR1 is SGHTA and CDR2 FQGNSA. CDR3 residues: CASRRGTSETQYF. The CDR3 region has the DNA TGTGCCAGCAGACGCGGGACTTCGGAGACCCAGTACTTC. The full variable domain, with the rest looked up from reference TRBV7-2 and TRBJ2-5, is GAGVSQSPSNKVTEKGKDVELRCDPISGHTALYWYRQSLGQGLEFLIYFQGNSAPDKSGLPSDRFSAERTGGSVSTLTIQRTQQEDSAVYLCASRRGTSETQYFGPGTRLLVL.

This clonotype was observed a handful of times. One end of the junction varies from germline; a read error may be responsible. V is TRBV20-1 and J is TRBJ2-7, with D perhaps being TRBD1 or TRBD2 (5 bases each). Germline CDR1 reads DFQATT; CDR2 reads SNEGSKA (reference sequence). The CDR3 runs 14 residues. CDR3 nucleotide sequence: TGCAGTGCGAGAGAGCCGGGACCCAGCTTCGAGCAGTACTTC. Translating it yields CSAREPGPSFEQYF.

The rearrangement uses TRBV28 and TRBJ2-1, with D possibly TRBD2 on 6 matching bases. The CDR3 is 16 residues long. Between the trimmed V and J ends, which lost 4 bases and 0 bases, there was a span of 13 bases. Germline CDR1 MDHEN, CDR2 SYDVKM. The CDR3 spells CASSSSGLLSYNEQFF. DNA for the CDR3: TGTGCCAGCAGTTCCTCCGGACTACTCTCCTACAATGAGCAGTTCTTC.

This clonotype came up a few times. The chain couples TRBV20-1 to TRBJ2-4, with D perhaps TRBD2 (5 bases). Trimming removed 0 bases from V and 2 bases from J, with 11 bases in between. Germline CDR1 DFQATT, CDR2 SNEGSKA (reference sequence). This CDR3 has 15 amino acids. The CDR3 spells CSARDGGDPKNIQYF. In nucleotides, the CDR3 is TGCAGTGCTAGAGATGGAGGAGACCCCAAAAACATTCAGTACTTC.

This clonotype was picked up a small number of times. The chain is built from TRBV28 and TRBJ1-4; D is perhaps TRBD1 (6 bases). Trimming pared 7 bases from V and 6 bases from J, leaving 15 bases between. The germline gives CDR1 MDHEN, CDR2 SYDVKM. This CDR3 has 14 residues. In nucleotides, the CDR3 is TGTGCCAGCATCAGGACAGCGGATTATGAAAAACTGTTTTTT. Translation gives CASIRTADYEKLFF.

Ten or more counts support this clonotype. The chain combines TRBV28 with TRBJ2-7; D not certain. Germline CDR1 and CDR2: MDHEN and SYDVKM. The CDR3 totals 14 residues. V lost 3 bases, J lost 2 bases, and 11 bases lay in between. CDR3 region: CASSLGFLAYEQYF. In DNA, the CDR3 is TGTGCCAGCAGTTTGGGGTTTTTGGCCTACGAGCAGTACTTC.

CDR3 nucleotide sequence: TGTGCCAGCAGTTTCTCCCCTCTAGGCTCCTTTTCTAATCAGCCCCAGCATTTT. The encoded protein is CASSFSPLGSFSNQPQHF. The chain employs TRBV27 and TRBJ1-5; D gene uncertain. Germline V CDR1 and CDR2: MNHEY, SMNVEV (reference sequence). The CDR3 is 18 amino acids. The V and J ends lost 3 bases and 4 bases respectively, with 22 bases between them.

This clonotype is classed as medium-sized. This chain uses TRBV29-1 with TRBJ1-2; 9 bases match TRBD1. Germline V gives CDR1 SQVTM, CDR2 ANQGSEA. V was clipped by 0 bases and J by 5 bases; unmatched bases: 7. The CDR3 consists of 15 residues. The CDR3 here is CSVEDQGTGLYGYTF. CDR3 bases: TGCAGCGTTGAAGACCAGGGGACAGGGCTTTATGGCTACACCTTC.

In this sample, this clonotype turned up many times. The chain recombines TRBV7-2 with TRBJ1-3; perhaps TRBD1 as D (5 bases). Germline V gene sequence: CDR1 SGHTA, CDR2 FQGNSA. The CDR3 has 16 amino acids. Trimming pared 5 bases from V and 0 bases from J, leaving 14 bases between. Written as DNA, the CDR3 is TGTGCCAGCAGCCCCAACCCTACAGGCTCTGGAAACACCATATATTTT. It codes for CASSPNPTGSGNTIYF.

This clonotype was recorded many times. DNA of the CDR3: TGTGCCAGCAGCCGAAATTTACGACACGGACAGGGGGCTGCGAACACCGGGGAGCTGTTTTTT. Protein sequence: CASSRNLRHGQGAANTGELFF. The gene calls are TRBV25-1 and TRBJ2-2; 11 bases align to TRBD1. CDR1 is MGHDK and CDR2 is SYGVNS in the germline V gene. V shed 6 bases and J 0 bases; nucleotides not matched to a gene: 18. The CDR3 has 21 residues.

This clonotype was seen at least ten times. The chain links TRBV27 to TRBJ2-1; D may be TRBD2 (6 bases). Trimming took 4 bases from V and 7 from J, leaving 14 bases between them. The germline V gene encodes CDR1 MNHEY and CDR2 SMNVEV (reference sequence). The CDR3 loop spans 14 amino acids. Here the CDR3 reads CASSSLAVANEQFF. The CDR3 bases are TGTGCCAGCAGTTCCTTAGCGGTGGCGAATGAGCAGTTCTTC.